Listed below are T cell receptor beta chains from one sample, sequenced in a study of long-term antiretroviral therapy in people with HIV. Clones were sequenced by immunoSEQ multiplex PCR, and TCRdb holds only the in-frame ones, with some missing. The sample carries some 25,000 clones, roughly 83% recorded once. The sample consisted of unsorted PBMCs, taken approximately 4.1 years after starting antiretroviral therapy. These receptors were taken from a man aged 25 to 45 with HIV. The CDR3 runs from the conserved cysteine through the conserved F or W. A D gene is named only where the DNA matches it firmly. Rows give clone size only sometimes, using once, few, many, or a class for an expanded clone.

J gene: TRBJ2-3
clone size: -
V gene: TRBV4-1
D gene: -
CDR3 protein: CASTSNADTQYF
CDR3 DNA: TGCGCCAGCACAAGTAACGCAGATACGCAGTATTTT

J gene: TRBJ1-2
clone size: -
V gene: TRBV19
D gene: -
CDR3 protein: CASSIEAGVYGYTF
CDR3 DNA: TGTGCCAGTAGTATAGAGGCTGGGGTCTATGGCTACACCTTC

J gene: TRBJ1-1
clone size: -
V gene: TRBV13
D gene: -
CDR3 protein: CASSYPGENTEAFF
CDR3 DNA: TGTGCCAGCAGTTACCCAGGGGAAAACACTGAAGCTTTCTTT

J gene: TRBJ1-2
clone size: -
V gene: TRBV5-1
D gene: -
CDR3 protein: CASRPISSGEGGYTF
CDR3 DNA: TGCGCCAGCAGACCCATTTCGAGCGGTGAGGGTGGCTACACCTTC

J gene: TRBJ1-5
clone size: -
V gene: TRBV6-5
D gene: -
CDR3 protein: CASRRTASNQPQHF
CDR3 DNA: TGTGCCAGCAGACGGACTGCGAGCAATCAGCCCCAGCATTTT

J gene: TRBJ2-5
clone size: once
V gene: TRBV5-6
D gene: -
CDR3 protein: CASSLVAARETQYF
CDR3 DNA: TGTGCCAGCAGCTTGGTGGCAGCTAGAGAGACCCAGTACTTC

J gene: TRBJ2-2
clone size: -
V gene: TRBV7-3
D gene: -
CDR3 protein: CASSVGGFGELFF
CDR3 DNA: TGTGCCAGCAGCGTAGGAGGCTTCGGGGAGCTGTTTTTT

J gene: TRBJ2-7
clone size: -
V gene: TRBV4-2
D gene: -
CDR3 protein: CASSQEGDGISVYEQYF
CDR3 DNA: TGTGCCAGCAGCCAAGAAGGCGACGGGATTAGTGTCTACGAGCAGTACTTC

J gene: TRBJ2-5
clone size: -
V gene: TRBV11-2
D gene: -
CDR3 protein: CASSFRTVQETQYF
CDR3 DNA: TGTGCCAGCAGCTTTAGGACGGTCCAAGAGACCCAGTACTTC

J gene: TRBJ2-2
clone size: -
V gene: TRBV27
D gene: -
CDR3 protein: CASSSSALASGTGELFF
CDR3 DNA: TGTGCCAGCAGTTCGTCCGCCCTAGCGTCGGGGACCGGGGAGCTGTTTTTT

J gene: TRBJ2-7
clone size: -
V gene: TRBV19
D gene: -
CDR3 protein: CASSIVGGYEQYF
CDR3 DNA: TGTGCCAGTAGTATAGTCGGCGGCTACGAGCAGTACTTC

J gene: TRBJ2-1
clone size: -
V gene: TRBV4-3
D gene: -
CDR3 protein: CASSQGGKQFF
CDR3 DNA: TGCGCCAGCAGCCAAGGGGGGAAGCAGTTCTTC

J gene: TRBJ1-1
clone size: -
V gene: TRBV7-9
D gene: -
CDR3 protein: CASSFLDLRTEAFF
CDR3 DNA: TGTGCCAGCAGCTTCCTTGACCTGAGGACTGAAGCTTTCTTT

J gene: TRBJ1-2
clone size: -
V gene: TRBV9
D gene: TRBD1
CDR3 protein: CASSGQGAEDGYTF
CDR3 DNA: TGTGCCAGCAGCGGACAGGGGGCTGAGGATGGCTACACCTTC

J gene: TRBJ2-3
clone size: -
V gene: TRBV9
D gene: TRBD2
CDR3 protein: CASSVTSGSYTDTQYF
CDR3 DNA: TGTGCCAGCAGCGTAACTAGCGGGAGTTACACAGATACGCAGTATTTT

J gene: TRBJ2-7
clone size: -
V gene: TRBV2
D gene: TRBD2
CDR3 protein: CASSGEGLSYEQYF
CDR3 DNA: TGTGCCAGCAGTGGGGAGGGCCTAAGCTACGAGCAGTACTTC

J gene: TRBJ2-7
clone size: -
V gene: TRBV5-6
D gene: -
CDR3 protein: CASSRGPVEQYF
CDR3 DNA: TGTGCCAGCAGCCGGGGACCAGTCGAGCAGTACTTC

J gene: TRBJ2-7
clone size: -
V gene: TRBV2
D gene: -
CDR3 protein: CASSEGAGQSYEQYF
CDR3 DNA: TGTGCCAGCAGTGAAGGGGCGGGTCAGTCCTACGAGCAGTACTTC

J gene: TRBJ2-3
clone size: once
V gene: TRBV27
D gene: -
CDR3 protein: CASSLVAAGDTQYF
CDR3 DNA: TGTGCCAGCAGTTTAGTAGCGGCGGGGGATACGCAGTATTTT

J gene: TRBJ2-5
clone size: -
V gene: TRBV29-1
D gene: -
CDR3 protein: CSADPGTLQETQYF
CDR3 DNA: TGCAGCGCTGACCCCGGGACTCTCCAAGAGACCCAGTACTTC

J gene: TRBJ1-5
clone size: -
V gene: TRBV30
D gene: -
CDR3 protein: CAWSVGGRNQPQHF
CDR3 DNA: TGTGCCTGGAGTGTAGGGGGGCGGAATCAGCCCCAGCATTTT

J gene: TRBJ2-2
clone size: -
V gene: TRBV27
D gene: -
CDR3 protein: CASSFVSATGELFF
CDR3 DNA: TGTGCCAGCAGTTTTGTTTCGGCTACCGGGGAGCTGTTTTTT

J gene: TRBJ1-1
clone size: -
V gene: TRBV19
D gene: TRBD1
CDR3 protein: CASVRGRGTEAFF
CDR3 DNA: TGTGCCAGTGTGAGGGGGCGCGGCACTGAAGCTTTCTTT

J gene: TRBJ2-7
clone size: -
V gene: TRBV5-5
D gene: TRBD1
CDR3 protein: CASSLAGGATSYEQYF
CDR3 DNA: TGTGCCAGCAGCTTGGCAGGGGGCGCAACCTCCTACGAGCAGTACTTC

J gene: TRBJ1-2
clone size: -
V gene: TRBV29-1
D gene: -
CDR3 protein: CSVRWTSSLYGYTF
CDR3 DNA: TGCAGCGTTCGCTGGACTTCTAGCCTCTATGGCTACACCTTC

J gene: TRBJ2-2
clone size: -
V gene: TRBV4-2
D gene: TRBD2
CDR3 protein: CASSQRVTSGSGTGELFF
CDR3 DNA: TGTGCCAGCAGCCAGAGGGTAACTAGCGGGAGCGGAACCGGGGAGCTGTTTTTT

J gene: TRBJ2-2
clone size: -
V gene: TRBV6-1
D gene: -
CDR3 protein: CASWGRLNTGELFF
CDR3 DNA: TGTGCCAGCTGGGGACGGTTGAACACCGGGGAGCTGTTTTTT

J gene: TRBJ2-2
clone size: few
V gene: TRBV7-3
D gene: -
CDR3 protein: CASSLYPGELFF
CDR3 DNA: TGTGCCAGCAGCTTATACCCCGGGGAGCTGTTTTTT

J gene: TRBJ2-7
clone size: few
V gene: TRBV19
D gene: TRBD1
CDR3 protein: CASSMVAGQGYEQYF
CDR3 DNA: TGTGCCAGTAGTATGGTCGCTGGACAGGGCTACGAGCAGTACTTC

J gene: TRBJ1-2
clone size: -
V gene: TRBV28
D gene: -
CDR3 protein: CASSPRTLAERYTF
CDR3 DNA: TGTGCCAGCAGCCCCAGGACACTCGCCGAACGCTACACCTTC

J gene: TRBJ2-7
clone size: once
V gene: TRBV6-1
D gene: -
CDR3 protein: CASSQEEVRASPYEQYF
CDR3 DNA: TGTGCCAGCAGTCAAGAAGAGGTCCGGGCCTCGCCTTACGAGCAGTACTTC

J gene: TRBJ2-1
clone size: -
V gene: TRBV30
D gene: TRBD2
CDR3 protein: CALREGSPNNEQFF
CDR3 DNA: TGTGCCTTAAGGGAGGGGAGCCCCAACAATGAGCAGTTCTTC

J gene: TRBJ2-3
clone size: -
V gene: TRBV6-4
D gene: -
CDR3 protein: CASSDTKSTDTQYF
CDR3 DNA: TGTGCCAGCAGTGACACGAAAAGCACAGATACGCAGTATTTT

J gene: TRBJ1-1
clone size: once
V gene: TRBV6-5
D gene: -
CDR3 protein: CASSYSRPGREAFF
CDR3 DNA: TGTGCCAGCAGTTACTCGAGGCCAGGGCGTGAAGCTTTCTTT

J gene: TRBJ2-7
clone size: -
V gene: TRBV2
D gene: TRBD2
CDR3 protein: CASSEIASGGSEQYF
CDR3 DNA: TGTGCCAGCAGTGAAATTGCTAGCGGGGGGTCCGAGCAGTACTTC

J gene: TRBJ1-2
clone size: -
V gene: TRBV30
D gene: -
CDR3 protein: CAWSVLRTWMKYGYTF
CDR3 DNA: TGTGCCTGGAGTGTACTCCGTACGTGGATGAAGTATGGCTACACCTTC

J gene: TRBJ1-1
clone size: -
V gene: TRBV5-1
D gene: -
CDR3 protein: CASSWGGPEAFF
CDR3 DNA: TGCGCCAGCAGCTGGGGCGGGCCTGAAGCTTTCTTT

J gene: TRBJ2-1
clone size: -
V gene: TRBV2
D gene: TRBD2
CDR3 protein: CASSDASGGTDYNEQFF
CDR3 DNA: TGTGCCAGCAGTGACGCTAGCGGGGGGACCGACTACAATGAGCAGTTCTTC

J gene: TRBJ2-7
clone size: -
V gene: TRBV6-5
D gene: -
CDR3 protein: CASRRTVNEQYF
CDR3 DNA: TGTGCCAGCAGGCGGACAGTGAACGAGCAGTACTTC

J gene: TRBJ2-1
clone size: -
V gene: TRBV6-5
D gene: TRBD1
CDR3 protein: CASSRTGYNEQFF
CDR3 DNA: TGTGCCAGCTCCAGGACAGGTTACAATGAGCAGTTCTTC

J gene: TRBJ1-2
clone size: -
V gene: TRBV2
D gene: -
CDR3 protein: CASSFRTDHGYTF
CDR3 DNA: TGTGCCAGCAGTTTTCGGACGGATCATGGCTACACCTTC

J gene: TRBJ2-1
clone size: -
V gene: TRBV28
D gene: -
CDR3 protein: CASSLKGRIYNEQFF
CDR3 DNA: TGTGCCAGCAGTTTAAAAGGGCGGATATACAATGAGCAGTTCTTC

J gene: TRBJ2-1
clone size: -
V gene: TRBV1
D gene: -
CDR3 protein: CTSSQVQGAGDNEQFF
CDR3 DNA: TGCACCAGCAGCCAAGTTCAGGGGGCTGGGGACAATGAGCAGTTCTTC

J gene: TRBJ2-2
clone size: -
V gene: TRBV9
D gene: -
CDR3 protein: CASRLDRNTGELFF
CDR3 DNA: TGTGCCAGCAGACTGGACAGAAACACCGGGGAGCTGTTTTTT

J gene: TRBJ1-6
clone size: few
V gene: TRBV27
D gene: -
CDR3 protein: CASSLSRGRGNSPLHF
CDR3 DNA: TGTGCCAGCAGTTTATCAAGAGGCAGGGGAAATTCACCCCTCCACTTT

J gene: TRBJ2-7
clone size: -
V gene: TRBV30
D gene: -
CDR3 protein: CAWSSGYEQYF
CDR3 DNA: TGTGCCTGGAGTTCTGGGTACGAGCAGTACTTC

J gene: TRBJ2-7
clone size: -
V gene: TRBV5-1
D gene: -
CDR3 protein: CASSAGLSSYEQYF
CDR3 DNA: TGCGCCAGCAGCGCCGGACTCAGCTCCTACGAGCAGTACTTC

J gene: TRBJ2-1
clone size: -
V gene: TRBV7-9
D gene: -
CDR3 protein: CASSLMNSYNEQFF
CDR3 DNA: TGTGCCAGCAGCTTAATGAACTCCTACAATGAGCAGTTCTTC